These T cell receptor beta chains were read from a single sample in a study of blood T cell repertoires in COVID-19. Sequenced by immunoSEQ multiplex PCR; TCRdb stores in-frame clones only, minus some. In the table there are some 350,000 clones, about 88% of which are singletons. Sequencing was carried out using PBMCs or T cells enriched from blood (not recorded which). The receptors come from a woman under 40 who had recovered from COVID-19. Each CDR3 is given with its conserved first and last residue. The order of the fields is clone size, J gene, D gene, V gene, CDR3 DNA, CDR3 protein. A D gene is named only where the DNA matches it firmly. The size entry is marked missing in some rows and otherwise reads once, few, many or a size class.

. TRBJ1-5 . TRBV28 TGTGCCAGCAGCCTGGACAGCTATCAGCCCCAGCATTTT CASSLDSYQPQHF
once TRBJ2-5 . TRBV12-3/TRBV12-4 TGTGCCAGCAGTCCCGAGGAGACCCAGTACTTC CASSPEETQYF
. TRBJ2-1 . TRBV3-1/TRBV3-2 TGTGCCAGCAGCCAAGATAGGGGGGGACCCTACAATGAGCAGTTCTTC CASSQDRGGPYNEQFF
. TRBJ2-1 . TRBV5-1 TGCGCCAGCAGCTTTGCCGGGAGTAGTTTTGAGCAGTTCTTC CASSFAGSSFEQFF
. TRBJ2-5 . TRBV13 TGTGCCAGCAGCGCACCCGGACAACAAGAGACCCAGTACTTC CASSAPGQQETQYF
. TRBJ1-4 . TRBV6-4 TGTGCCAGCAGTGAAGTAGAAGGAGGAAAACTGTTTTTT CASSEVEGGKLFF
. TRBJ1-1 . TRBV13 TGTGCCAGCAGCCTAAGCGTGGCAGGGGAAGCTTTCTTT CASSLSVAGEAFF
. TRBJ1-5 . TRBV2 TGTGCCAGCCGGGACAATAGCAATCAGCCCCAGCATTTT CASRDNSNQPQHF
. TRBJ2-5 TRBD2 TRBV5-1 TGCGCCAGCAGCCCCATAGCGGGAACGGGGGTAGAGACCCAGTACTTC CASSPIAGTGVETQYF
. TRBJ1-4 . TRBV11-2 TGTGCCAGCAGCTTATCATCCCGCACGAGTATTAATGAAAAACTGTTTTTT CASSLSSRTSINEKLFF
. TRBJ2-7 . TRBV28 TGTGCCAGCAGCCGTACAGCCTACGAGCAGTACTTC CASSRTAYEQYF
. TRBJ2-1 . TRBV11-2 TGTGCCAGCAGCTTAGCAAGTGGTGTAGTCAATGAGCAGTTCTTC CASSLASGVVNEQFF
. TRBJ2-1 TRBD1 TRBV6-2/TRBV6-3 TGTGCCAGCAGTCTACTGGACAGGCAGTACAATGAGCAGTTCTTC CASSLLDRQYNEQFF
few TRBJ1-2 TRBD1 TRBV5-4 TGTGCCAGCAGCACCAGGGGGCCTGATGGCTACACCTTC CASSTRGPDGYTF
. TRBJ2-3 . TRBV15 TGTGCCACCCGCCCTGGAGGTCCTACCGGAACAGATACGCAGTATTTT CATRPGGPTGTDTQYF
. TRBJ1-1 . TRBV6-1 TGTGCCAGCAGTGAACGGGGAACCAAGAACACTGAAGCTTTCTTT CASSERGTKNTEAFF
. TRBJ2-1 TRBD2 TRBV24-1 TGTGCCACCAGTGATTCGGGACTAGCGGGAGAGATCAATGAGCAGTTCTTC CATSDSGLAGEINEQFF
. TRBJ1-5 . TRBV19 TGTGCCAGTAACACCGTGTACGGGAATCAGCCCCAGCATTTT CASNTVYGNQPQHF
. TRBJ1-1 . TRBV19 TGTGCCAGTAGTATACTTAACTCCTACACTGAAGCTTTCTTT CASSILNSYTEAFF
few TRBJ2-3 TRBD2 TRBV12-5 TGTGCTAGTGGTTTGCTTGGACTAGCGGAGAGCACAGATACGCAGTATTTT CASGLLGLAESTDTQYF
. TRBJ2-1 . TRBV5-1 TGCGCCAGCAGCTTGGACAGCTCCTACAATGAGCAGTTCTTC CASSLDSSYNEQFF
once TRBJ1-3 . TRBV5-5 TGTGCCAGCAGCTTGTCAGGAAACACCATATATTTT CASSLSGNTIYF
. TRBJ1-1 TRBD1 TRBV5-1 TGCGCCAGCAGCTCGGGACAGGTGATCGCTGAAGCTTTCTTT CASSSGQVIAEAFF
. TRBJ2-1 . TRBV7-9 TGTGCCAGCAGCCCCCCGACTAGTAATGAGCAGTTCTTC CASSPPTSNEQFF
once TRBJ2-3 TRBD2 TRBV6-4 TGTGCCAGCTCGAGGCTCCCGGGGGGGGATACGCAGTATTTT CASSRLPGGDTQYF
. TRBJ1-1 . TRBV18 TGTGCCAGCTCACCACCGCAGGGGAGAAACACTGAAGCTTTCTTT CASSPPQGRNTEAFF
. TRBJ2-7 TRBD1 TRBV5-6 TGTGCCAGCAGCCGGACAGGTCCCTACGAGCAGTACTTC CASSRTGPYEQYF
. TRBJ2-3 TRBD2 TRBV13 TGTGCCAGCAGCGCCGGACTAGCTGGATCGACAGATACGCAGTATTTT CASSAGLAGSTDTQYF